These T cell receptor beta chains were read from a single sample in a study of blood T cells in healthy people across ages. TCRdb reprocessed the 5' RACE reads via MiXCR and lists one record per CDR3 protein. The data show a few hundred thousand distinct CDR3 sequences, 50% to 60% seen once. Sequenced material: blood. These receptors were collected from a man in his 60s in good health. Both conserved end residues are part of each CDR3. A D gene is named only where the DNA matches it firmly. A clone size is listed for some rows: how often the clone was seen (once, few, many), or a class if it is expanded.

v_gene	len	j_gene	d_gene	abundance	CDR3aa	CDR3nt
TRBV30	14	TRBJ1-5	TRBD1	.	CAWSVGTGNQPQHF	TGTGCCTGGAGTGTTGGGACAGGGAATCAGCCCCAGCATTTT
TRBV20-1	16	TRBJ2-1	TRBD2	many	CSARDWQRGTYNEQFF	TGCAGTGCTAGAGATTGGCAGCGGGGGACCTACAATGAGCAGTTCTTC
TRBV27	13	TRBJ1-5	.	.	CASRFSGNQPQHF	TGTGCCAGCAGGTTCTCGGGCAATCAGCCCCAGCATTTT
TRBV3-1	17	TRBJ2-5	.	once	CASSQLSGTDIQETQYF	TGTGCCAGCAGCCAACTCTCCGGGACGGATATCCAAGAGACCCAGTACTTC
TRBV7-2	12	TRBJ2-3	.	few	CASSERTDTQYF	TGTGCCAGCAGCGAACGCACAGATACGCAGTATTTT
TRBV20-1	15	TRBJ1-2	TRBD1	once	CSTRGGDRGLYGYTF	TGCAGTACTAGAGGGGGGGACAGGGGCCTCTATGGCTACACCTTC
TRBV12-3/TRBV12-4	15	TRBJ2-1	TRBD2	.	CASTPSGASYNEQFF	TGTGCCAGCACCCCTAGCGGTGCCTCCTACAATGAGCAGTTCTTC
TRBV29-1	14	TRBJ2-7	TRBD2	few	CSVEKTGGPHEQYF	TGCAGCGTTGAAAAAACGGGAGGGCCCCACGAGCAGTACTTC
TRBV28	12	TRBJ2-7	.	.	CASCHRAYEQYF	TGTGCCAGCTGCCACAGGGCCTACGAGCAGTACTTC
TRBV18	17	TRBJ2-5	.	many	CASSPFILGVWEETQYF	TGTGCCAGCTCACCATTCATCCTCGGGGTGTGGGAAGAGACCCAGTACTTC
TRBV5-1	15	TRBJ2-3	.	.	CASSRTLASTDTQYF	TGCGCCAGCAGTCGAACTCTAGCGAGCACAGATACGCAGTATTTT
TRBV6-2/TRBV6-3	13	TRBJ2-1	TRBD2	.	CASSGGNYNEQFF	TGTGCCAGTAGCGGGGGGAATTACAATGAGCAGTTCTTC
TRBV7-9	16	TRBJ2-3	.	few	CASSLVSGPSTDTQYF	TGTGCCAGCAGCTTAGTCTCCGGACCAAGCACAGATACGCAGTATTTT
TRBV11-1	15	TRBJ2-7	.	.	CASNLQGRTLYEQYF	TGTGCCAGCAACTTACAGGGGAGGACTCTATACGAGCAGTACTTC
TRBV6-5	15	TRBJ1-2	TRBD1	.	CASSHSGTANYGYTF	TGTGCCAGCAGTCACTCCGGGACAGCTAACTATGGCTACACCTTC
TRBV20-1	13	TRBJ1-2	.	.	CSARSTAFFGYTF	TGCAGTGCTAGATCGACGGCTTTCTTCGGCTACACCTTC
TRBV7-2	15	TRBJ1-2	.	.	CASTRDTIGSYGYTF	TGTGCCAGCACCCGTGACACCATCGGGAGCTATGGCTACACCTTC
TRBV2	15	TRBJ2-3	.	.	CASSPTRVSTDTQYF	TGTGCCAGCAGTCCCACTAGGGTTAGCACAGATACGCAGTATTTT
TRBV5-1	17	TRBJ2-7	TRBD2	.	CASSSRTSGTSYNEQYF	TGCGCCAGCAGCTCTCGGACTAGCGGGACTTCCTACAATGAGCAGTACTTC
TRBV2	14	TRBJ2-1	.	few	CATAAQSSYNEQFF	TGTGCCACCGCCGCACAGAGCTCCTACAATGAGCAGTTCTTC
TRBV5-1	15	TRBJ2-7	TRBD1	.	CASSLGQGKINEQYF	TGCGCCAGCAGCTTAGGACAGGGGAAGATTAATGAGCAGTACTTC
TRBV7-2	14	TRBJ2-5	.	many	CASSLGGNQETQYF	TGTGCCAGCAGCTTGGGCGGGAACCAAGAGACCCAGTACTTC
TRBV14	13	TRBJ2-7	.	.	CASSQYRGGEQYF	TGTGCCAGCAGCCAATACAGGGGGGGCGAGCAGTACTTC
TRBV20-1	15	TRBJ2-1	.	.	CSASIPQDSPGGQFF	TGCAGTGCTAGCATACCCCAGGACTCACCTGGGGGGCAGTTCTTC
TRBV21-1	14	TRBJ2-7	.	.	CVSSRGREGNEQYF	TGTGTCAGCAGCCGGGGGAGGGAGGGGAACGAGCAGTACTTC
TRBV30	12	TRBJ1-1	TRBD1	once	CAWRGQIPEAFF	TGTGCCTGGAGGGGACAGATCCCTGAAGCTTTCTTT
TRBV6-5	15	TRBJ1-2	.	.	CASSYSGQPDYGYTF	TGTGCCAGCAGTTACTCCGGACAGCCTGACTATGGCTACACCTTC
TRBV6-4	15	TRBJ2-5	TRBD1	.	CASSETTGERETQYF	TGTGCCAGCAGTGAAACTACAGGGGAGCGGGAGACCCAGTACTTC
TRBV20-1	16	TRBJ1-2	TRBD1	many	CSARKGQGGANYGYTF	TGCAGTGCTAGAAAAGGACAGGGGGGGGCTAACTATGGCTACACCTTC
TRBV7-2	14	TRBJ2-3	.	.	CASSQGMGVDTQYF	TGTGCCAGCAGCCAGGGCATGGGAGTAGATACGCAGTATTTT
TRBV20-1	16	TRBJ2-5	TRBD2	.	CSAMGLTSGEDGEQYF	TGCAGTGCTATGGGGCTAACTAGCGGGGAAGATGGTGAGCAGTACTTC
TRBV20-1	12	TRBJ2-7	.	many	CSASKPIDEQYF	TGCAGTGCTTCCAAACCGATTGACGAGCAGTACTTC
TRBV6-1	13	TRBJ2-1	.	.	CASRVPAGHEQFF	TGTGCCAGCAGGGTTCCAGCGGGTCATGAGCAGTTCTTC
TRBV20-1	17	TRBJ2-7	.	.	CSARDGTRQTSSYEQYF	TGCAGTGCTAGAGATGGAACCCGACAGACTTCCTCCTACGAGCAGTACTTC
TRBV7-2	13	TRBJ2-5	TRBD1	few	CASRGQLDGTQYF	TGTGCCAGCCGGGGACAGTTGGATGGGACCCAGTACTTC
TRBV5-1	15	TRBJ2-7	.	.	CASSLARPLGYEQYF	TGCGCCAGCAGCTTGGCCCGACCTCTGGGCTACGAGCAGTACTTC
TRBV7-2	13	TRBJ2-5	.	many	CASSRDFRETQYF	TGTGCCAGCAGCAGGGACTTTAGAGAGACCCAGTACTTC
TRBV12-3/TRBV12-4	14	TRBJ2-7	.	few	CASSLQPSSYEQYF	TGTGCCAGCAGTTTACAGCCTAGTTCCTACGAGCAGTACTTC
TRBV7-2	14	TRBJ1-6	TRBD1	few	CATSQGARNSPLHF	TGTGCCACCTCACAGGGGGCGCGAAATTCACCCCTCCACTTT
TRBV5-1	15	TRBJ2-7	TRBD2	.	CASSYTSGGNNEQYF	TGCGCCAGCAGCTATACTAGCGGGGGGAACAATGAGCAGTACTTC
TRBV7-2	16	TRBJ2-7	.	.	CASSSGARGVSYEQYF	TGTGCCAGCAGCTCAGGAGCTCGAGGTGTCTCCTACGAGCAGTACTTC
TRBV6-6	15	TRBJ1-2	TRBD1	few	CASRARDRGSGGYTF	TGTGCCAGCAGGGCCCGGGACAGGGGAAGCGGTGGCTACACCTTC
TRBV20-1	13	TRBJ1-2	.	.	CSARVVTDYGYTF	TGCAGTGCTAGAGTAGTAACAGATTATGGCTACACCTTC
TRBV20-1	14	TRBJ2-1	TRBD2	few	CSAPGLARYNEQFF	TGCAGTGCCCCCGGACTAGCGCGCTACAATGAGCAGTTCTTC